The 27 T cell receptor beta chains given below trace back to one sample, sequenced in a study of T cell responses to AZD1222 COVID-19 vaccine. Repertoires were generated with immunoSEQ multiplex PCR, while TCRdb's copy carries only in-frame clones and drops some. The profile shows more than 85,000 clones, about 90% of them singletons. Sequencing was performed on peripheral blood, taken on day 0 of AZD1222 vaccination. The source of these receptors is an adult in good health.

The chain joins TRBV5-1 to TRBJ1-6; D is unclear. Germline CDR1 and CDR2: SGHRS and YFSETQ. V was trimmed by 2 bases and J by 5 bases, leaving 8 bases between them. This CDR3 is 14 amino acids long. This CDR3 reads CASSFGRDNSPLHF. The CDR3 DNA reads as TGCGCCAGCAGCTTTGGAAGGGATAATTCACCCCTCCACTTT.

This chain's CDR3 is CASSLWAHEQYF. CDR3 in DNA: TGTGCCAGCAGCTTATGGGCCCACGAGCAGTACTTC. The V call is TRBV13, the J call TRBJ2-7; D call uncertain. The CDR3 runs to 12 residues. V lost 2 bases to trimming and J lost 5 bases, with 7 bases between them. Germline V gene lookup returns CDR1 PRHDT and CDR2 FYEKMQ (reference sequence).

The V gene is TRBV7-2, the J gene TRBJ1-1; no reliable D call. With 1 base removed from V and 6 bases from J, the gap between germline ends came to 12 bases. CDR1 SGHTA and CDR2 FQGNSA come from the germline V gene. The CDR3 runs to 14 residues. CDR3 nucleotides: TGTGCCAGCAGCTTAGGGCCCAGCGGGGCTGAAGCTTTCTTT. Amino acids: CASSLGPSGAEAFF.

The CDR3, as DNA: TGCGCCAGCAGCCCCGGGACAGGCACTTACAATGAGCAGTTCTTC. The encoded protein is CASSPGTGTYNEQFF. V is TRBV5-1 and J is TRBJ2-1; 8 bases align to TRBD1. The V and J ends lost 4 bases and 4 bases, in that order; junction bases with no gene match: 7. Germline assignment: CDR1 SGHRS and CDR2 YFSETQ. This CDR3 has 15 amino acids.

For the CDR3, the DNA is TGTGCCAGTTACGCCGATGGGGGGATTGGCTACACCTTC. Translating gives CASYADGGIGYTF. This chain connects TRBV2 to TRBJ1-2; possible D gene TRBD1, 5 bases. The CDR3 totals 13 residues. Germline V lookup: CDR1 SNHLY, CDR2 FYNNEI. V gave up 9 bases and J gave up 7 bases, with 18 bases separating them.

The chain uses TRBV5-1 and TRBJ1-5, with D possibly being TRBD1 (5 bases). CDR3 size: 15 residues. V lost 3 bases, J lost 4 bases, and 14 bases lay in between. The V gene's germline CDR1 is SGHRS and CDR2 YFSETQ. The CDR3 here is CASSSSGAKNQPQHF. CDR3 coding DNA: TGCGCCAGCAGCTCGTCCGGGGCGAAAAATCAGCCCCAGCATTTT.

J is TRBJ1-1 and V is TRBV18; tentative D call: TRBD1 (6 bases). The CDR3 is 16 residues long. CDR1 is KGHSH, CDR2 LQKENI, per germline. Deletions cut 6 bases from V and 1 base from J, with 18 bases between. CDR3 DNA: TGTGCCAGCTCCGAGACAACAGGGATCGGGAACACTGAAGCTTTCTTT. It encodes CASSETTGIGNTEAFF.

The chain employs TRBV6-5 and TRBJ1-3; D possibly corresponds to TRBD1 (5 bases). The CDR3 loop spans 15 amino acids. Looked up from germline, CDR1 is MNHEY and CDR2 is SVGAGI. Trimming shortened V by 8 bases and J by 4 bases, and 18 bases separated the two germline ends. The CDR3, as DNA: TGTGCCAGCCTGACCCCAGGGACGGGAGGAAACACCATATATTTT. Translated: CASLTPGTGGNTIYF.

The CDR3 region has the DNA TGTGCCAGCAGTCGGGGAGGACAGGGGACTAACTATGGCTACACCTTC. It codes for CASSRGGQGTNYGYTF. V and J are TRBV27 and TRBJ1-2; 9 bases are shared with TRBD1. CDR3 length: 16 residues. Per the germline V gene, CDR1 is MNHEY and CDR2 is SMNVEV (reference sequence). Losses at the gene ends were 5 bases for V and 0 bases for J; bases not matched to a gene: 7.

The V call is TRBV6-5, the J call TRBJ1-5; D possibly corresponds to TRBD1 (6 bases). CDR3 size: 15 residues. Per germline, CDR1 MNHEY and CDR2 SVGAGI. Deletions cut 0 bases from V and 6 bases from J, with 12 bases between. The CDR3 DNA sequence: TGTGCCAGCAGTTACTCACAGGGCTCTCGTCAGCCCCAGCATTTT. Its translation is CASSYSQGSRQPQHF.

V is TRBV2 and J is TRBJ1-5; 11 positions match TRBD1. Germline-derived CDR1 and CDR2 are SNHLY and FYNNEI. Trimming removed 1 base from V and 1 base from J; junction bases left unmatched: 6. The CDR3 length is 18 residues. The CDR3 spells CASSEDRTGGLSNQPQHF. The CDR3 DNA reads as TGTGCCAGCAGTGAAGACAGGACAGGGGGCTTAAGCAATCAGCCCCAGCATTTT.

The rearrangement links TRBV5-1 to TRBJ1-3, with D unclear. V was trimmed by 0 bases and J by 4 bases, leaving 14 bases between them. The germline CDR1 and CDR2 sequences are SGHRS and YFSETQ. CDR3 length: 16 residues. CDR3 in amino acids: CASSLVGPQRGNTIYF. In DNA, the CDR3 is TGCGCCAGCAGCTTGGTAGGGCCCCAGAGAGGAAACACCATATATTTT.

The chain uses TRBV27 and TRBJ2-1; D gene unclear. The CDR3 consists of 12 residues. V was trimmed by 7 bases and J by 4 bases, leaving 8 bases between them. Germline CDR1 reads MNHEY; CDR2 reads SMNVEV (reference sequence). The DNA for the CDR3 is TGTGCCAGCAAGGGCGGATACAATGAGCAGTTCTTC. Translating gives CASKGGYNEQFF.

The rearrangement joins TRBV5-1 to TRBJ1-3, with TRBD1 identical over 8 bases. The CDR3 extends over 16 amino acids. Germline loops: CDR1 SGHRS, CDR2 YFSETQ. Losses at the gene ends were 1 base for V and 3 bases for J; bases not matched to a gene: 6. CDR3 coding DNA: TGCGCCAGCAGCTTGTACGGACAGGGAGGTGGAAACACCATATATTTT. Its protein product is CASSLYGQGGGNTIYF. The whole variable domain, filled in from reference TRBV5-1 and TRBJ1-3, reads KAGVTQTPRYLIKTRGQQVTLSCSPISGHRSVSWYQQTPGQGLQFLFEYFSETQRNKGNFPGRFSGRQFSNSRSEMNVSTLELGDSALYLCASSLYGQGGGNTIYFGEGSWLTVV.

The V gene is TRBV19, the J gene TRBJ2-1; the match to TRBD2 covers 9 bases. Germline-derived CDR1 and CDR2 are LNHDA and SQIVND (reference sequence). V shed 3 bases and J 0 bases; nucleotides not matched to a gene: 3. This CDR3 contains 16 residues. In nucleotides, the CDR3 is TGTGCCAGTAGTATTCAAGCGGGGGGCTCCTACAATGAGCAGTTCTTC. The encoded protein is CASSIQAGGSYNEQFF.

The rearrangement uses TRBV29-1 and TRBJ1-5; possible D gene TRBD1, 5 bases. Per germline, CDR1 SQVTM and CDR2 ANQGSEA. The CDR3 contains 13 residues. V lost 5 bases, J lost 4 bases, and 12 bases lay in between. The CDR3 sequence is CSVRGSENQPQHF. The CDR3 nucleotides are TGCAGCGTTAGGGGCAGTGAGAATCAGCCCCAGCATTTT.

The CDR3, as DNA: TGCAGCGCCGCCCGGGACAGGGGGCCCAATGAGCAGTTCTTC. It codes for CSAARDRGPNEQFF. The V gene is TRBV29-1, the J gene TRBJ2-1; the match to TRBD1 covers 12 bases. Germline CDR1 is SQVTM and CDR2 is ANQGSEA. The CDR3 has 14 residues. Trimming at V came to 7 bases and at J to 6 bases, leaving 7 bases not matched to a gene.

The chain joins TRBV2 to TRBJ2-5; 9 bases map to TRBD2. The V and J ends lost 5 bases and 5 bases, in that order; junction bases with no gene match: 6. The germline V gene encodes CDR1 SNHLY and CDR2 FYNNEI. The CDR3 consists of 14 residues. The CDR3 DNA sequence: TGTGCCAGCAGTCCTGGGACTAGCTCGGAGACCCAGTACTTC. As protein: CASSPGTSSETQYF.

The rearrangement links TRBV4-3 to TRBJ2-5, with TRBD1 as a possible D gene (6 bases). This CDR3 contains 17 residues. The germline V gene encodes CDR1 LGHNA and CDR2 YSLEER. Between the trimmed V and J ends, which lost 0 bases and 1 base, there was a span of 15 bases. CDR3 loop: CASSQDGGGLLQETQYF. The CDR3 nucleotides are TGCGCCAGCAGCCAAGACGGTGGGGGCCTACTCCAAGAGACCCAGTACTTC.

J is TRBJ2-3 and V is TRBV19; 7 positions agree with TRBD1. CDR1 is LNHDA, CDR2 SQIVND, per germline (reference sequence). The CDR3 spans 16 residues. V was pared by 0 bases and J by 1 base, with 4 bases of the junction left unmatched. The CDR3 region is CASSIEGQFGTDTQYF. In nucleotides, the CDR3 is TGTGCCAGTAGTATAGAGGGACAGTTTGGCACAGATACGCAGTATTTT.

The chain uses TRBV6-5 and TRBJ1-2; the match to TRBD1 covers 8 bases. The germline V gene has CDR1 MNHEY and CDR2 SVGAGI. Trimming cost V 6 bases and J 7 bases; bases outside gene matches: 10. The CDR3 covers 14 residues. The CDR3 region is CASRTSQGARGYTF. Written as DNA, the CDR3 is TGTGCCAGCAGGACAAGCCAGGGGGCGCGTGGCTACACCTTC.

This clone was counted a single time. The J gene is TRBJ2-4, the V gene TRBV28; the D is unclear. V was shortened by 4 bases and J by 5 bases, with 12 bases between the two germline ends. The CDR3 spans 14 residues. CDR1 MDHEN and CDR2 SYDVKM come from the germline V gene. CDR3 protein: CASSWGPDQNIQYF. The CDR3 DNA follows: TGTGCCAGCAGTTGGGGTCCCGATCAAAACATTCAGTACTTC.

This sequence joins TRBV9 and TRBJ1-5; D is unresolved. V was pared by 1 base and J by 4 bases, with 18 bases between. This CDR3 comprises 17 residues. Germline lookup yields CDR1 SGDLS and CDR2 YYNGEE. The DNA for the CDR3 is TGTGCCAGCAGCGTACGGAAGGTACCCGGCTCGAATCAGCCCCAGCATTTT. It encodes CASSVRKVPGSNQPQHF.

This clone was seen only once. In DNA form, the CDR3 reads TGTGCCAGCAGCCCGTCTGGGGGGCGCGCCACAGATACGCAGTATTTT. Its protein product is CASSPSGGRATDTQYF. This chain uses TRBV7-9 with TRBJ2-3; D possibly uses TRBD1 or TRBD2 (6 bases each). From germline, CDR1 is SEHNR and CDR2 FQNEAQ (reference sequence). V gave up 5 bases and J gave up 2 bases, with 17 bases separating them. The CDR3 has 16 residues.

The J gene is TRBJ2-7, the V gene TRBV7-9; D not resolved. Per germline, CDR1 SEHNR and CDR2 FQNEAQ (reference sequence). V was shortened by 1 base and J by 1 base, with 11 bases between the two germline ends. This CDR3 is built from 15 residues. CDR3 protein: CASSLGDGRSYEQYF. CDR3 coding DNA: TGTGCCAGCAGCTTAGGAGACGGCAGATCCTACGAGCAGTACTTC.

The chain joins TRBV14 to TRBJ2-1; 9 bases align to TRBD2. CDR1 is SGHDN, CDR2 FVKESK, per germline. The trim removed 2 bases at V and 8 bases at J, leaving 7 bases unmatched. This CDR3 spans 15 amino acids. CDR3 sequence: CASSQIAGALYEQFF. Here the CDR3 DNA reads TGTGCCAGCAGCCAAATAGCGGGAGCCCTGTATGAGCAGTTCTTC.

The V call is TRBV10-2, the J call TRBJ2-2; 12 positions agree with TRBD2. The CDR3 runs to 20 residues. The germline gives CDR1 WSHSY, CDR2 SAAADI. Unmatched junction bases numbered 16, after V lost 8 bases and J lost 0 bases. The DNA of the CDR3 is TGCGCCAGCTACCCCACTAGCGGGGGGCAGGGTATCGCGAACACCGGGGAGCTGTTTTTT. The encoded protein is CASYPTSGGQGIANTGELFF.